The 8 T cell receptor beta chains presented below share a single source sample, sequenced in a study of blood T cell repertoires in COVID-19. Using immunoSEQ multiplex PCR, the repertoire was profiled, and TCRdb retains in-frame clones only, with some absent. This table has 45,000 to 55,000 clones, more than 65% appearing once. The sample was peripheral blood. These receptors all stem from a woman between 65 and 79 years old with acute or convalescent COVID-19.

V and J are TRBV6-5 and TRBJ2-3, with 10 bases fitting TRBD1. The length of the CDR3 is 15 residues. Germline trimming cut 6 bases from V and 1 base from J; bases unmatched to any gene: 4. Germline-derived CDR1 and CDR2 are MNHEY and SVGAGI. CDR3 DNA sequence: TGTGCCAGCAGCCGAGGGACAGGGGGCACAGATACGCAGTATTTT. This translates into CASSRGTGGTDTQYF.

Only one count was recorded for this clone. The chain is built from TRBV30 and TRBJ2-7; 9 nucleotides line up with TRBD2. V lost 1 base and J lost 2; bases outside the gene matches: 6. This CDR3 spans 15 amino acids. Germline V CDR1 and CDR2: GTSNPN, SVGIG (reference sequence). The DNA for the CDR3 is TGTGCCTGGAGTGGAGCGGGAGGAATGACCTACGAGCAGTACTTC. This codes for CAWSGAGGMTYEQYF.

This clone was seen a few times. The rearrangement links TRBV29-1 to TRBJ2-2; 7 positions match TRBD2. Germline CDR1 reads SQVTM; CDR2 reads ANQGSEA. This CDR3 spans 13 amino acids. J was trimmed by 3 bases and V by 5 bases; bases with no gene match: 3. CDR3 loop: CSVRGEDTGELFF. The CDR3 nucleotides read TGCAGCGTTCGGGGGGAGGACACCGGGGAGCTGTTTTTT.

This clone was counted only a few times. This rearrangement joins TRBV19 to TRBJ1-5, with D possibly TRBD1 on 6 matching bases. The CDR3 loop spans 13 amino acids. Germline V gene sequence: CDR1 LNHDA, CDR2 SQIVND (reference sequence). V lost 11 bases and J lost 0, with 11 bases in between. This chain's CDR3 is CAADSDSNQPQHF. CDR3 bases: TGTGCCGCGGACAGCGATAGCAATCAGCCCCAGCATTTT.

The count of this clone is one. The gene calls are TRBV6-5 and TRBJ1-5; 11 positions match TRBD1. V was clipped by 6 bases and J by 4 bases; unmatched bases: 5. Germline CDR1 and CDR2: MNHEY and SVGAGI. This CDR3 spans 15 amino acids. DNA for the CDR3: TGTGCCAGCAGGGCCGGGACAGGGGGAAATCAGCCCCAGCATTTT. It is translated as CASRAGTGGNQPQHF.

V is TRBV7-9 and J is TRBJ1-1; tentative D call: TRBD1 (5 bases). Germline lookup yields CDR1 SEHNR and CDR2 FQNEAQ (reference sequence). V was cut by 5 bases and J by 1 base, with 14 bases left in between. This CDR3 comprises 15 residues. CDR3 protein: CASSAQDTSNTEAFF. The CDR3 DNA reads TGTGCCAGCAGCGCCCAGGACACCTCGAACACTGAAGCTTTCTTT.

The V and J genes are TRBV9 and TRBJ1-1; D is unclear. V lost 4 bases, J lost 1 base, and 11 bases lay in between. Germline V lookup: CDR1 SGDLS, CDR2 YYNGEE. The CDR3 runs to 14 residues. CDR3 protein: CASSPSNSNTEAFF. In nucleotides, the CDR3 is TGTGCCAGCAGCCCTAGTAACTCGAACACTGAAGCTTTCTTT.

This chain connects TRBV28 to TRBJ1-1; the D gene is possibly TRBD1 (6 bases). Germline CDR1 reads MDHEN; CDR2 reads SYDVKM. This CDR3 comprises 15 residues. The V and J ends lost 2 bases and 6 bases respectively, with 16 bases between them. The chain's CDR3 is CASSLRLTGSAEAFF. In DNA form, the CDR3 reads TGTGCCAGCAGTTTACGACTCACAGGGTCCGCTGAAGCTTTCTTT.